Each of the 21 T cell receptor beta chains below was sequenced from the same sample in a study of cytomegalovirus exposure and HLA in healthy donors. PCR amplification relied on 60 Vbeta primers (plus 13 Jbeta primers). Sequencing was performed with immunoSEQ multiplex PCR; in TCRdb, only in-frame clones are kept and a portion is missing. In the table there are about 160,000 clones, roughly four fifths of which are singletons. The specimen sequenced was PBMCs. The receptors were gathered from a man aged 45-65 years in good health and CMV-seropositive.

The genes are TRBV7-9 and TRBJ2-7; 9 bases are a match to TRBD1. V lost 5 bases to trimming and J lost 3 bases; unmatched junction nucleotides: 8. Germline lookup yields CDR1 SEHNR and CDR2 FQNEAQ (reference sequence). The CDR3 length is 15 residues. This CDR3 is CASSTAGTGIYEQYF. CDR3 nucleotides: TGTGCCAGCAGCACCGCCGGGACAGGGATCTACGAGCAGTACTTC.

The chain recombines TRBV19 with TRBJ2-7; 7 positions agree with TRBD2. With 1 base clipped from V and 3 bases from J, the junction kept 0 bases outside the gene matches. Germline CDR1 reads LNHDA; CDR2 reads SQIVND (reference sequence). The CDR3 runs 13 residues. The CDR3 loop is CASSIGGGYEQYF. DNA of the CDR3: TGTGCCAGTAGTATAGGGGGGGGCTACGAGCAGTACTTC.

The chain uses TRBV4-3 and TRBJ1-6; 9 nucleotides line up with TRBD1. Trimming cost V 4 bases and J 10 bases; bases outside gene matches: 5. Germline-derived CDR1 and CDR2 are LGHNA and YSLEER. This CDR3 spans 14 amino acids. CDR3 sequence reads: CASSPGQGHSPLHF. For the CDR3, the DNA is TGCGCCAGCAGCCCGGGACAGGGACACTCACCCCTCCACTTT.

The chain's CDR3 is CASRLTGGEGRAPLHF. CDR3 bases: TGTGCCAGCAGGTTGACAGGGGGCGAGGGCAGGGCACCCCTCCACTTT. The gene calls are TRBV5-4 and TRBJ1-6; 10 bases are a match to TRBD1. J was trimmed by 11 bases and V by 5 bases; bases with no gene match: 13. Germline V lookup: CDR1 SGHNT, CDR2 YYREEE (reference sequence). The CDR3 contains 16 residues.

As to this clone: An end of the junction differs from the germline gene, which may be a read error. The rearrangement uses TRBV2 and TRBJ2-5; D gene unclear. The CDR3 totals 14 residues. CDR1 and CDR2 (germline): SNHLY, FYNNEI. Written as DNA, the CDR3 is TGCGCCAGCAGTGAAGCCAGAACCCACGAGACCCAGTACTTC. It codes for CASSEARTHETQYF.

The gene calls are TRBV10-3 and TRBJ2-7; a weak D match, TRBD1 (6 bases). Looked up from germline, CDR1 is ENHRY and CDR2 is SYGVKD. V was pared by 11 bases and J by 2 bases, with 22 bases between. The CDR3 has 15 amino acids. This CDR3 reads CAPAPGQSYPYEQYF. CDR3 DNA: TGTGCCCCGGCTCCCGGACAGTCTTATCCCTACGAGCAGTACTTC.

V is TRBV27 and J is TRBJ1-4; D ambiguous. The germline V gene encodes CDR1 MNHEY and CDR2 SMNVEV (reference sequence). V lost 3 bases, J lost 0 bases, and 5 bases lay in between. The CDR3 loop spans 14 amino acids. The CDR3 spells CASSLSTTNEKLFF. In nucleotides, the CDR3 is TGTGCCAGCAGTTTGAGTACAACTAATGAAAAACTGTTTTTT.

This chain joins TRBV29-1 and TRBJ2-7; 10 bases map to TRBD2. This CDR3 region has 13 residues. The V gene end was trimmed by 2 bases and the J gene end by 6 bases; junction bases not matched to a gene: 4. CDR1 SQVTM and CDR2 ANQGSEA come from the germline V gene. CDR3: CSVEYRLAGEQYF. DNA of the CDR3: TGCAGCGTTGAATATAGACTAGCGGGCGAGCAGTACTTC.

This chain uses TRBV7-2 with TRBJ1-4; tentatively, D is TRBD1 (6 bases). From germline, CDR1 is SGHTA and CDR2 FQGNSA. Trimming took 5 bases from V and 8 from J, leaving 9 bases between them. This CDR3 spans 12 amino acids. CDR3 sequence reads: CASSPQGEKLFF. The CDR3 DNA reads as TGTGCCAGCAGCCCCCAGGGGGAAAAACTGTTTTTT.

The chain uses TRBV4-1 and TRBJ2-7; tentatively, D is TRBD1 (6 bases). CDR1 and CDR2 (germline): MGHRA, YSYEKL. The CDR3 covers 15 residues. Trimming removed 3 bases from V and 5 bases from J, with 17 bases in between. The CDR3 spells CASSQATGNRDEQYF. The CDR3 DNA follows: TGCGCCAGCAGCCAGGCCACTGGAAACAGGGACGAGCAGTACTTC.

This clone has more than one count but fewer than ten. V usage is TRBV11-3 and J usage is TRBJ1-1; D uncertain. Germline CDR1 is SGHNT and CDR2 is YENEEA. The germline V and J ends were trimmed by 0 bases and 1 base, with 3 bases remaining between them. This CDR3 comprises 13 residues. Here the CDR3 DNA reads TGTGCCAGCAGCTTAGACAGGAACACTGAAGCTTTCTTT. Residues: CASSLDRNTEAFF.

This clone was counted a few times. This sequence joins TRBV18 and TRBJ2-1; tentatively, D is TRBD2 (6 bases). V gave up 3 bases and J gave up 2 bases, with 8 bases separating them. Germline V gene data show CDR1 as KGHSH and CDR2 as LQKENI. This CDR3 comprises 14 residues. In nucleotides, the CDR3 is TGTGCCAGCTCACCTAGCGGAACCTACAATGAGCAGTTCTTC. Its translation is CASSPSGTYNEQFF.

The chain couples TRBV7-9 to TRBJ1-2; D is ambiguous. The CDR3 extends over 14 amino acids. The V end was cut by 1 base, the J end by 1 base, with 7 bases between. CDR1 and CDR2 (germline): SEHNR, FQNEAQ (reference sequence). The DNA for the CDR3 is TGTGCCAGCAGCTTAGACAGTCTTAACTATGGCTACACCTTC. It encodes CASSLDSLNYGYTF.

This chain links TRBV5-1 with TRBJ2-3; TRBD1 matches 8 bases. V lost 4 bases, J lost 4 bases, and 8 bases stayed unmatched. Per the germline V gene, CDR1 is SGHRS and CDR2 is YFSETQ. The CDR3 runs to 15 residues. This chain's CDR3 is CASSRGQGGADTQYF. CDR3 DNA: TGCGCCAGCAGCAGAGGACAGGGCGGCGCAGATACGCAGTATTTT.

The rearrangement uses TRBV5-3 and TRBJ2-7; possibly TRBD1 for D (5 bases). TRBV5-3 falls under the ORF class, with uncertain function. V gave up 2 bases and J gave up 3 bases, with 15 bases separating them. CDR3 length equals 15 residues. The CDR3 reads CARSFSSCRVYEQYF. CDR3 sequence (DNA): TGTGCCAGAAGCTTTAGTTCATGCAGGGTCTACGAGCAGTACTTC.

The CDR3 region has the DNA TGTGCCAGTGTAACAGGGGACTCGAACACCGGGGAGCTGTTTTTT. It specifies CASVTGDSNTGELFF. V usage is TRBV28 and J usage is TRBJ2-2, with D possibly TRBD1 on 7 matching bases. Trimming cost V 9 bases and J 0 bases, with 14 bases left between them. This CDR3 has 15 amino acids. Per the germline V gene, CDR1 is MDHEN and CDR2 is SYDVKM.

In the case of this clone: At one end the junction does not follow the germline gene, possibly because of a read error. The genes are TRBV7-9 and TRBJ1-2; 7 bases match TRBD1. Looked up from germline, CDR1 is SEHNR and CDR2 is FQNEAQ (reference sequence). CDR3 size: 16 residues. The CDR3 DNA reads as TGTTCCAGCAGCTTACTCAGCGACAGGGCTAACTATGGCTACACCTTC. Protein product: CSSSLLSDRANYGYTF.

This clone was picked up one time. The chain recombines TRBV4-3 with TRBJ1-2, with no clear D. The CDR3 totals 13 residues. Trimming cost V 0 bases and J 10 bases, with 12 bases left between them. Germline V gives CDR1 LGHNA, CDR2 YSLEER. The CDR3 loop is CASSQDPRRVYTF. The CDR3 region has the DNA TGCGCCAGCAGCCAAGATCCCCGGCGGGTCTACACCTTC.

V is TRBV6-1 and J is TRBJ1-1; D unresolved. The CDR3 has 14 residues. The ends were cut back, 3 bases at V and 8 bases at J, with 16 bases in the middle. CDR1 MNHNS and CDR2 SASEGT come from the germline V gene. CDR3 loop: CASSDLMAVWEAFF. The CDR3 coding sequence is TGTGCCAGCAGTGATTTGATGGCAGTTTGGGAAGCTTTCTTT.

This sequence joins TRBV9 and TRBJ2-3, with 7 nucleotides matching TRBD1. This CDR3 is 15 amino acids long. The junction had 5 bases not matched to a gene; V was cut back by 2 bases and J by 2 bases. Germline V lookup: CDR1 SGDLS, CDR2 YYNGEE. The CDR3 DNA follows: TGTGCCAGCAGCGTTTCCGGGACAGCCACAGATACGCAGTATTTT. Amino acids: CASSVSGTATDTQYF.

V and J are TRBV12-2 and TRBJ1-5; the table's D gene call, TRBD1, was not cross checked with the DNA. TRBV12-2 is a pseudogene segment. The CDR3 loop spans 18 amino acids. The CDR3 region is CASRLGIYGDRGDQPQHF. For the CDR3, the DNA is TGTGCAAGTCGCTTAGGGATCTACGGGGACAGGGGAGATCAGCCCCAGCATTTT.